These 12 T cell receptor beta chains were all obtained from the same sample, sequenced in a study of cytomegalovirus exposure and HLA in healthy donors. The PCR was carried out with 60 Vbeta primers and 13 Jbeta primers. The repertoire was sequenced with immunoSEQ multiplex PCR; TCRdb's copy has only in-frame clones and lacks some. This sample has around 100,000 clones, with around three quarters found just once. The sample taken for sequencing was PBMCs. These receptors were obtained from a man aged 30 to 45 in good health and CMV-seropositive.

This chain links TRBV6-6 with TRBJ2-5, with 7 bases matching TRBD1. The CDR3 spans 14 residues. Germline CDR1 MNHNY, CDR2 SVGAGI (reference sequence). Germline trimming cut 6 bases from V and 7 bases from J; bases unmatched to any gene: 11. The CDR3 DNA is TGTGCCAGCAGCTTCGGGGACAGACCTGGGACCCAGTACTTC. Amino acid sequence: CASSFGDRPGTQYF.

This chain uses TRBV6-5 with TRBJ1-1; D is perhaps TRBD1 (5 bases). Trimming shortened V by 0 bases and J by 6 bases, and 17 bases separated the two germline ends. The CDR3 is made up of 16 amino acids. CDR1 MNHEY and CDR2 SVGAGI come from the germline V gene. The CDR3 nucleotides are TGTGCCAGCAGTTACTCTGGGGGGGTAGGGGCCGCTGAAGCTTTCTTT. Its protein product is CASSYSGGVGAAEAFF.

This chain links TRBV5-4 with TRBJ2-7; 11 nucleotides match TRBD2. This CDR3 comprises 15 residues. V trimming: 1 base; J trimming: 6 bases; junction bases outside the gene matches: 6. The V gene's germline CDR1 is SGHNT and CDR2 YYREEE (reference sequence). The CDR3 bases are TGTGCCAGCAGCTTGCCTCTAGCGGGGGGTCGCGAGCAGTACTTC. This sequence encodes CASSLPLAGGREQYF. The full variable domain, completed using reference TRBV5-4 and TRBJ2-7, is ETGVTQSPTHLIKTRGQQVTLRCSSQSGHNTVSWYQQALGQGPQFIFQYYREEENGRGNFPPRFSGLQFPNYSSELNVNALELDDSALYLCASSLPLAGGREQYFGPGTRLTVT.

The CDR3 DNA sequence: TGTGCCAGCAGCTTATCTAGGAACGGCAATCAGCCCCAGCATTTT. Translated, it gives CASSLSRNGNQPQHF. The V gene is TRBV7-2, the J gene TRBJ1-5; no definite D call. The CDR3 loop spans 15 amino acids. The germline gives CDR1 SGHTA, CDR2 FQGNSA. V was trimmed by 2 bases and J by 2 bases, leaving 10 bases between them.

Concerning this clone: The junction departs from the called germline gene at one end, perhaps through a read error. The chain recombines TRBV28 with TRBJ1-2, with a tentative D call TRBD1 (5 bases). Germline CDR1 and CDR2: MDHEN and SYDVKM. The CDR3 is made up of 16 amino acids. The CDR3 reads CASSPTRVGANYGYPF. In DNA form, the CDR3 reads TGTGCCAGCAGTCCAACAAGAGTAGGGGCTAACTATGGCTACCCCTTC.

The V gene is TRBV5-1, the J gene TRBJ1-3; D perhaps matches TRBD1 (6 bases). The germline gives CDR1 SGHRS, CDR2 YFSETQ. This CDR3 has 15 residues. V lost 3 bases and J lost 1, with 11 bases in between. The CDR3 loop is CASSSAQGSGNTIYF. The CDR3 DNA is TGCGCCAGCAGCTCAGCCCAGGGGTCTGGAAACACCATATATTTT.

In this sample, this clone turned up a few times. This sample includes further DNA sequences coding for the same CDR3. V usage is TRBV7-7 and J usage is TRBJ2-7; 11 nucleotides match TRBD2. The germline CDR1 and CDR2 sequences are SSHAT and FNYEAQ (reference sequence). The ends lost 5 bases at V and 4 bases at J; junction bases unmatched: 4. The CDR3 is 14 amino acids. The CDR3 DNA reads as TGTGCCAGCAGCCCAACTAGCGGGGGTTACGAGCAGTACTTC. It yields the protein CASSPTSGGYEQYF.

The chain carries TRBV4-1 and TRBJ1-1, with D perhaps TRBD1 (6 bases). This CDR3 spans 18 amino acids. The germline CDR1 and CDR2 sequences are MGHRA and YSYEKL. Deletions cut 2 bases from V and 0 bases from J, with 19 bases between. CDR3 nucleotides: TGCGCCAGCAGCCAACCATCAGGGGCCGCTCAACTGAACACTGAAGCTTTCTTT. Its translation: CASSQPSGAAQLNTEAFF.

Regarding this clone: The same CDR3 is also encoded by other DNA sequences in this sample. The chain combines TRBV9 with TRBJ1-3; no clear D gene. V lost 2 bases, J lost 7 bases, and 13 bases lay in between. CDR1 SGDLS and CDR2 YYNGEE come from the germline V gene. The CDR3 is made up of 14 amino acids. CDR3 DNA: TGTGCCAGCAGCGTCGGCGGGGTAGGGAACACCATATATTTT. Protein sequence: CASSVGGVGNTIYF.

The chain couples TRBV11-3 to TRBJ2-6; D may be TRBD2 (6 bases). Trimming left V 0 bases short and J 1 base short, with 7 bases between. CDR1 SGHNT and CDR2 YENEEA come from the germline V gene. This CDR3 spans 16 amino acids. CDR3 sequence (DNA): TGTGCCAGCAGCTTAGATCGGGGGTCTGGGGCCAACGTCCTGACTTTC. Encoded protein: CASSLDRGSGANVLTF.

This chain connects TRBV7-7 to TRBJ2-5; 9 bases align to TRBD1. Germline trimming cut 1 base from V and 5 bases from J; bases unmatched to any gene: 2. CDR3 size: 14 residues. Germline V gives CDR1 SSHAT, CDR2 FNYEAQ (reference sequence). The CDR3 sequence: CASSLDRGQETQYF. The CDR3 DNA reads TGTGCCAGCAGCTTAGACAGGGGGCAGGAGACCCAGTACTTC.

The chain has TRBV7-2 and TRBJ1-3; D not resolved. Trimming removed 2 bases from V and 1 base from J, with 3 bases in between. This CDR3 contains 13 residues. The germline CDR1 and CDR2 sequences are SGHTA and FQGNSA. CDR3 protein: CASSLSSGNTIYF. CDR3 DNA: TGTGCCAGCAGCTTATCTTCTGGAAACACCATATATTTT.